This T cell receptor (beta chain) was obtained from a study of human T cells and chemical hapten exposure (dated by TCRdb to about 2021). General notes on the study: For sensitization, 2% DPC in acetone was applied to a 2 cm by 2 cm area of upper inner arm skin. Most of the patients in the cohort were female, and the cohort covered alopecia areata with under or over 50% scalp involvement, alopecia totalis and alopecia universalis. Throughout the study period of approximately 23 weeks, patients also received therapeutic DPC doses to the scalp every week. Roughly 30 alopecia patients gave blood for TCR sequencing at one to four time points (pre-sensitization, 2, 6 and 24 weeks). Blood samples were taken from patients before sensitization (week 0) and then at 2, 6 and about 24 weeks after DPC sensitization. Patch tests used Finn chambers with 0.01% DPC on the upper back, scored after 6 days by International Contact Dermatitis Research Group standards. Libraries were combined into a pool for sequencing, and differences in TCR yield between samples came mainly from small differences in library volumes within the pool. This study followed changes in the peripheral blood TCR repertoire in vivo during primary and secondary sensitization of alopecia patients to the hapten diphenylcyclopropenone (DPC). The paper's findings and limits, for the study overall: DPC sensitization did not change how many TCRs were above 1 in 1000 frequency, and no evidence was found of alterations in global repertoire structure. After repeated subsampling, the strength of the expansion versus patch-test correlation and the threshold at which it became significant changed. Expanded TCRs formed significantly more large CDR3 similarity clusters than pre-sensitization or healthy control sets, consistent with antigen-driven responses. All patients had alopecia, a presumed autoimmune disease, so their immune response might differ from that of healthy individuals. Patch test score was positively correlated with the number of PT1 expanded TCRs, with significance at thresholds 8, 16 and 32 but not at 4.

The V end loses 4 bases and the J end loses 5 bases, and a stretch of 19 bases separates them. The CDR3 goes from the cysteine to the phenylalanine over 15 residues. The only DNA kept is the CDR3, 45 bases in frame from the first base. The germline V gene gives CDR1 as SGDLS and CDR2 as YYNGEE. The sample's time point label is to be understood as: patch test 1, 2 weeks after DPC sensitization. This sample's treatment or condition label indicates: therapeutic diphenylcyclopropenone sensitization with weekly scalp DPC. Blood at each patch-test visit was drawn before the patch test was applied. To be eligible, patients had to be aged 18 to 70, diagnosed with alopecia and judged suitable for DPC therapy, while pregnant patients were excluded. Total RNA was isolated from unfractionated whole blood collected in Tempus Blood RNA tubes. Details on this clonotype: No cognate antigen has been identified for it. Per-base quality was not reported, and no clone a single base away is much larger than it.

Libraries were prepared through RACE. The sample was run on a NextSeq 500. Library preparation attached unique molecular identifiers to individual cDNA molecules for quantitative, reproducible TCR counting. Each blood RNA sample was used to sequence both TCR alpha and TCR beta chains. From the authors' description of their analysis: The median number of TCRs per sample was over 95,000, ranging from about 20,000 to 750,000. V, J and CDR3 annotation of the TCR reads was carried out using the Decombinator software suite. Every sample was subsampled to the same number of TCRs (28,000) for the PS versus PT1 abundance plots. Expanded TCRs were defined as absent before sensitization and observed at least eight times at the 2-week time point. The public reads were run again by TCRdb, first through fastp at Q25 and then through MiXCR, and only productive beta chains were kept. Rows are unified per CDR3 protein, each entry keeping the most common DNA and genes. TCRdb's processing, not the study's, gives the V and J calls here. The sample yields approximately 80,000 distinct CDR3 sequences; about 11% were counted once. Clones ranked in the top ten supply approximately 4% of the sample.

Sequencing was performed on whole blood, taken in connection with sensitization to the hapten diphenylcyclopropenone (DPC). This receptor was obtained from a woman aged 50 to 60 with alopecia areata. Some clones in this sample may be carry-over from other donors' samples. The chain uses TRBV9 and TRBJ2-7; TRBD1 is a weak D gene call, 6 bases matching. The DNA sequence is given as TGTGCCAGCAGCCCAACAGGGTTATCAACCAACGAGCAGTACTTC. Its protein is CASSPTGLSTNEQYF. When the CDR3 is completed using the reference TRBV9 and TRBJ2-7 genes on either side, the full variable domain is DSGVTQTPKHLITATGQRVTLRCSPRSGDLSVYWYQQSLDQGLQFLIQYYNGEERAKGNILERFSAQQFPDLHSELNLSSLELGDSALYFCASSPTGLSTNEQYFGPGTRLTVT.